This T cell receptor beta chain was recorded in a study of cytotoxic CD8 clonotypes in ibrutinib-treated CLL. Study-level information: Patients attained 24 partial and 2 complete responses; at median about 74 months, approximately 15 remained remitted while approximately 12 progressed.

Germline loops: CDR1 SGHVS, CDR2 FNYEAQ. The V end lost 4 bases, the J end lost 0 bases, and 12 bases lay between the germline ends. The CDR3 is 15 residues long. The protocol was immunoSEQ multiplex PCR, while the TCRdb copy is restricted to in-frame clones and leaves out a portion. The repertoire holds fewer than 400,000 clones, with over 55% as singletons. Genomic DNA in an amount of roughly 2 micrograms was extracted from cryopreserved PBMCs and used for the preparation of TCR beta libraries. The chain recombines TRBV7-6 with TRBJ1-1; D is possibly TRBD1 (6 bases). The sequenced sample was PBMCs, obtained after 36 months of ibrutinib treatment. This sequence was found in a human donor with chronic lymphocytic leukemia. The CDR3 here is CASSSLDRLNTEAFF. The CDR3 nucleotides are TGTGCCAGCAGCTCCCTGGACAGATTGAACACTGAAGCTTTCTTT. Using reference TRBV7-6 and TRBJ1-1 for the parts outside the CDR3, the full variable domain is GAGVSQSPRYKVTKRGQDVALRCDPISGHVSLYWYRQALGQGPEFLTYFNYEAQQDKSGLPNDRFSAERPEGSISTLTIQRTEQRDSAMYRCASSSLDRLNTEAFFGQGTRLTVV.